The table lists the clone carrying this T cell receptor (beta chain) with many counts. Its antigen is not known. Each patient came to thyroid surgery without any prior treatment (of any kind). The source of the sample is a study of metastatic and nonmetastatic thyroid tumors. About the research overall: Repertoire comparisons spanned blood and tumor or nodule tissue from malignant and benign thyroid patients. Findings and caveats of the study: Benign nodules were reported to have significantly lower TCR beta diversity than malignant thyroid tumors, in blood and tumor.

TCRdb re-processed the PCR reads through MiXCR. This repertoire shows approximately 65,000 clones, roughly 4% found once; its top ten account for more than 20%. The source of this sequence is a female donor with papillary thyroid cancer or a benign thyroid nodule (not recorded which). Some clones in this sample may be carry-over from other donors' samples. The sequencing sample was made of blood.

The CDR3 sequence: CASSLLGGGNTEAFF. As DNA, the CDR3 is TGTGCCAGCAGCTTATTGGGGGGGGGGAACACTGAAGCTTTCTTT. V and J are TRBV7-9 and TRBJ1-1; perhaps TRBD1 as D (5 bases). V was cut by 2 bases and J by 1 base, with 11 bases left in between. This CDR3 is built from 15 residues. The V gene's germline CDR1 is SEHNR and CDR2 FQNEAQ (reference sequence).